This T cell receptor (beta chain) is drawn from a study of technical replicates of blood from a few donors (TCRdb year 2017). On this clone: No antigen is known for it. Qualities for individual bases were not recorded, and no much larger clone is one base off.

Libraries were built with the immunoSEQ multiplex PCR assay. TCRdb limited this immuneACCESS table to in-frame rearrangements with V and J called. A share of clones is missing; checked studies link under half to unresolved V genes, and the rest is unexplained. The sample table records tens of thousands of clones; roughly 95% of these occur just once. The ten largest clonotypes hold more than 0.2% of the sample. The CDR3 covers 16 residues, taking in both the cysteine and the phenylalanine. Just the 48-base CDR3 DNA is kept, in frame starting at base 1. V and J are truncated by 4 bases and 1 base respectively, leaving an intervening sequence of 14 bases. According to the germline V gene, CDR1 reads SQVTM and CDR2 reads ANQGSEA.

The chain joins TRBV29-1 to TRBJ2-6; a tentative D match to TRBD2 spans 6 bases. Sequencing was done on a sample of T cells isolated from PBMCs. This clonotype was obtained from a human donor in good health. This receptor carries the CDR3 CSVAGLVISGANVLTF. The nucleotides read TGCAGCGTTGCGGGACTCGTTATATCTGGGGCCAACGTCCTGACTTTC.